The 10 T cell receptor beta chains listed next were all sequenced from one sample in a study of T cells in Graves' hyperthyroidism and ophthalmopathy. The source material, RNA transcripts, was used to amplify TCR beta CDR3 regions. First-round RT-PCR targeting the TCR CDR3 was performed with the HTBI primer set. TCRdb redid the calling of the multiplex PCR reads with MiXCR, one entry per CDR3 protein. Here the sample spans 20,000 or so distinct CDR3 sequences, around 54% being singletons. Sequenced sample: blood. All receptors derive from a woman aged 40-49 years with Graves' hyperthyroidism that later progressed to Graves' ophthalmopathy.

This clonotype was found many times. The CDR3 reads CASYQGREPTDQPQHF. The CDR3 region has the DNA TGTGCCAGCTACCAAGGACGAGAACCGACGGATCAGCCCCAGCATTTT. This chain links TRBV3-1 with TRBJ1-5; unclear D gene. Germline CDR1 and CDR2: LGHDT and YNNKEL (reference sequence). Trimming removed 8 bases from V and 5 bases from J, with 22 bases in between. This CDR3 spans 16 amino acids.

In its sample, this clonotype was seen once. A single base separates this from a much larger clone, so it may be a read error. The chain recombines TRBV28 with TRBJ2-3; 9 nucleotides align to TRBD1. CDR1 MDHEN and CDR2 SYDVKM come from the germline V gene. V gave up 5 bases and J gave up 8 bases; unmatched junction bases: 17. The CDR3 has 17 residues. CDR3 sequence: CASSLEQGAGRSGTQYF. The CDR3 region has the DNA TGTGCCAGCAGTCTCGAACAGGGGGCTGGGAGGTCAGGTACGCAGTATTTT. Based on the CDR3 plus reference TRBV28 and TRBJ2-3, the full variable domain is DVKVTQSSRYLVKRTGEKVFLECVQDMDHENMFWYRQDPGLGLRLIYFSYDVKMKEKGDIPEGYSVSREKKERFSLILESASTNQTSMYLCASSLEQGAGRSGTQYFGPGTRLTVL.

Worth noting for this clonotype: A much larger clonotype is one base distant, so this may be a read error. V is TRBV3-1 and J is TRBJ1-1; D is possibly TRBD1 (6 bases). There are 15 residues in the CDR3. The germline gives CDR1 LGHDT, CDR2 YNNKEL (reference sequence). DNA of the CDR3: TGTGCCAGCAACCAAGCGGGGGGCTCGAACACTGAAGCTTTCTTT. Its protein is CASNQAGGSNTEAFF.

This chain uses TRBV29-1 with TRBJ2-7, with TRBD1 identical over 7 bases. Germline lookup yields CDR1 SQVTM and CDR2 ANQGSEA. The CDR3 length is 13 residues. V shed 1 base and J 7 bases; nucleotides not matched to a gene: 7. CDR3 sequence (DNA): TGCAGCGTTGAAGTTACAGGGGTGGGGGAGCAGTACTTC. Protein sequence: CSVEVTGVGEQYF.

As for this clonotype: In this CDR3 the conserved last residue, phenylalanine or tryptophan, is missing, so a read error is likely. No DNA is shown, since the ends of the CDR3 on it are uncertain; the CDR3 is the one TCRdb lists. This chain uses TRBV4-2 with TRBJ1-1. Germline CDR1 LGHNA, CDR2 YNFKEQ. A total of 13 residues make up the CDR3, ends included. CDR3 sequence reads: CASAQRYNTEAFY.

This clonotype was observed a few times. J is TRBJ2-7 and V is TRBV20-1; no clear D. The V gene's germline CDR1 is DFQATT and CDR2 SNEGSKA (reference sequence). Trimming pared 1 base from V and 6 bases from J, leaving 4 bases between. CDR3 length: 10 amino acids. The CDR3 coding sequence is TGCAGTGCTAGAGTCTTCGAGCAGTACTTC. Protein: CSARVFEQYF.

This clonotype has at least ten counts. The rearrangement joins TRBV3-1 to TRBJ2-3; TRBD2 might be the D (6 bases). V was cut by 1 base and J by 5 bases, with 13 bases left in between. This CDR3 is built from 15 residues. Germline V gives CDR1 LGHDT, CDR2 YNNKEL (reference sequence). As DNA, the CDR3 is TGTGCCAGCAGCCAAGGTGGAGGGCCTGGAGATACGCAGTATTTT. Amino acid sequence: CASSQGGGPGDTQYF.

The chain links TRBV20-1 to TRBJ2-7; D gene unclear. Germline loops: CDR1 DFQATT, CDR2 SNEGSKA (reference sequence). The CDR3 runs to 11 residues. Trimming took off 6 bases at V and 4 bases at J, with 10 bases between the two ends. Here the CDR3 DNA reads TGCAGTGCGGATCTCGGTTACGAGCAGTACTTC. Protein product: CSADLGYEQYF.

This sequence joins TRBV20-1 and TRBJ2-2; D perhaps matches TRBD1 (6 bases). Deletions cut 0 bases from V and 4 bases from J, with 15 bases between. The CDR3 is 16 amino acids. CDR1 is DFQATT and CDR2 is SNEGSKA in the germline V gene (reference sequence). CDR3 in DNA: TGCAGTGCTAGAGACCCCACCGGGACATCCACCGGGGAGCTGTTTTTT. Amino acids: CSARDPTGTSTGELFF.

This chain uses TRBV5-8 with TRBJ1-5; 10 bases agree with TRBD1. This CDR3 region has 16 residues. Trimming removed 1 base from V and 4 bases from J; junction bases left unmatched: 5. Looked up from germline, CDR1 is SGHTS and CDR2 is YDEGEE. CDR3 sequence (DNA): TGTGCCAGCAGCTTGATTTCGGGACAGGGGAATCAGCCCCAGCATTTT. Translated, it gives CASSLISGQGNQPQHF.